This TCR beta chain was found in a study of technical replicates of blood from a few donors. Profiling relied on immunoSEQ multiplex PCR, and the TCRdb table lists in-frame clones only, not all of them. The sample records about 79,000 clones, 91% being singletons. This receptor was taken from a human donor in good health. Some clones in this sample may be carry-over from other donors' samples. The specimen sequenced was T cells isolated from PBMCs.

CDR3 region: CAWSEPNEQFF. As DNA, the CDR3 is TGTGCCTGGAGTGAGCCTAATGAGCAGTTCTTC. The rearrangement uses TRBV30 and TRBJ2-1; D unclear. Trimming pared 1 base from V and 7 bases from J, leaving 5 bases between. Germline loops: CDR1 GTSNPN, CDR2 SVGIG (reference sequence). The CDR3 is 11 amino acids. Full variable domain (missing parts from reference TRBV30 and TRBJ2-1): SQTIHQWPATLVQPVGSPLSLECTVEGTSNPNLYWYRQAAGRGLQLLFYSVGIGQISSEVPQNLSASRPQDRQFILSSKKLLLSDSGFYLCAWSEPNEQFFGPGTRLTVL.